Shown below are 28 T cell receptor beta chains from a single sample sequenced in a study of regulatory T cells in long-lasting Graves disease. Both iRepertoire HTBI primers and Arm-PCR of CDR3 regions were used to build the TCR beta libraries. MiXCR, applied by TCRdb to the multiplex PCR reads, yields one record per CDR3 protein. The sample carries about 470,000 distinct CDR3 sequences, under 25% recorded once. Sample time point: persistent/refractory GD, antithyroid drugs over 5 years with positive TRAb. PBMC-derived RNA was used for the TCR library. The source material was peripheral blood mononuclear cells (PBMCs), sampled when the disease was refractory, from a patient treated with antithyroid drugs. The source of these receptors is a female donor with Graves disease.

The chain employs TRBV30 and TRBJ2-7, with D maybe TRBD2 (5 bases). Between the trimmed V and J ends, which lost 1 base and 2 bases, there was a span of 12 bases. Per the germline V gene, CDR1 is GTSNPN and CDR2 is SVGIG (reference sequence). This CDR3 is 14 amino acids long. The CDR3 DNA reads as TGTGCCTGGAGTGAAGCAGGCGGGCCCTACGAGCAGTACTTC. Its translation is CAWSEAGGPYEQYF.

This sequence joins TRBV29-1 and TRBJ2-2, with 10 positions matching TRBD2. The CDR3 is made up of 14 amino acids. The germline V gene has CDR1 SQVTM and CDR2 ANQGSEA. V gave up 6 bases and J gave up 2 bases; unmatched junction bases: 3. The chain's CDR3 is CSVGLADNTGELFF. CDR3 bases: TGCAGCGTCGGACTAGCGGATAACACCGGGGAGCTGTTTTTT.

The chain recombines TRBV4-3 with TRBJ1-2; TRBD1 might be the D (5 bases). Trimming shortened V by 6 bases and J by 3 bases, and 14 bases separated the two germline ends. Germline assignment: CDR1 LGHNA and CDR2 YSLEER. This CDR3 has 14 amino acids. The CDR3 coding sequence is TGCGCCAGCAGGAAAGCAGGGTTTGACTATGGCTACACCTTC. Translation: CASRKAGFDYGYTF.

This clonotype was picked up a small number of times. V is TRBV5-5 and J is TRBJ2-7; TRBD2 matches at 13 bases. Germline CDR1 is SGHKS and CDR2 is YYEKEE (reference sequence). After removal of 2 bases from V and 3 bases from J, the junction contained 8 bases not matched to a gene. This CDR3 region has 17 residues. The CDR3: CASSLIGLAGAIYEQYF. CDR3 sequence (DNA): TGTGCCAGCAGCTTAATAGGACTAGCGGGAGCTATCTACGAGCAGTACTTC.

This clonotype was picked up many times. This chain links TRBV7-2 with TRBJ2-5; no clear D. Germline V gives CDR1 SGHTA, CDR2 FQGNSA. The CDR3 runs 13 residues. Trimming left V 3 bases short and J 2 bases short, with 7 bases between. The CDR3 region is CASSFSHQETQYF. In DNA form, the CDR3 reads TGTGCCAGCAGCTTTTCCCATCAAGAGACCCAGTACTTC.

This chain connects TRBV15 to TRBJ1-6, with D possibly TRBD1 on 5 matching bases. The length of the CDR3 is 16 residues. Trimming took off 1 base at V and 4 bases at J, with 11 bases between the two ends. CDR1 LNHNV and CDR2 YYDKDF come from the germline V gene (reference sequence). In DNA, the CDR3 is TGTGCCACCAGCAGAGGGGGGGACGCTTATAATTCACCCCTCCACTTT. Its translation is CATSRGGDAYNSPLHF.

This clonotype appeared a few times. J is TRBJ2-1 and V is TRBV28; no reliable D call. With 5 bases removed from V and 9 bases from J, the gap between germline ends came to 8 bases. This CDR3 has 11 amino acids. Per the germline V gene, CDR1 is MDHEN and CDR2 is SYDVKM. CDR3 in DNA: TGTGCCAGCAGTGAAGGCTTTGAGCAGTTCTTC. It is translated as CASSEGFEQFF. Full variable domain (remainder filled in from reference TRBV28 and TRBJ2-1): DVKVTQSSRYLVKRTGEKVFLECVQDMDHENMFWYRQDPGLGLRLIYFSYDVKMKEKGDIPEGYSVSREKKERFSLILESASTNQTSMYLCASSEGFEQFFGPGTRLTVL.

The rearrangement joins TRBV9 to TRBJ2-5; 14 bases fit TRBD2. The V gene's germline CDR1 is SGDLS and CDR2 YYNGEE. Unmatched junction bases numbered 7, after V lost 7 bases and J lost 2 bases. The CDR3 has 16 residues. As DNA, the CDR3 is TGTGCCAGCGCGCCGGGACTAGCGGGAGCTCAAGAGACCCAGTACTTC. This sequence encodes CASAPGLAGAQETQYF. Full variable domain (missing parts from reference TRBV9 and TRBJ2-5): DSGVTQTPKHLITATGQRVTLRCSPRSGDLSVYWYQQSLDQGLQFLIQYYNGEERAKGNILERFSAQQFPDLHSELNLSSLELGDSALYFCASAPGLAGAQETQYFGPGTRLLVL.

There are many counts of this clonotype. J is TRBJ1-2 and V is TRBV5-8; 10 nucleotides align to TRBD1. J gave up 5 bases and V 4 bases, and 8 bases lay outside the gene matches. The CDR3 has 15 residues. Germline CDR1 SGHTS, CDR2 YDEGEE. Written as DNA, the CDR3 is TGTGCCAGCAGCCTAAAGACAGGGGGCGCATATGGCTACACCTTC. The encoded protein is CASSLKTGGAYGYTF. The whole variable domain, filled in from reference TRBV5-8 and TRBJ1-2, reads EAGVTQSPTHLIKTRGQQATLRCSPISGHTSVYWYQQALGLGLQFLLWYDEGEERNRGNFPPRFSGRQFPNYSSELNVNALELEDSALYLCASSLKTGGAYGYTFGSGTRLTVV.

This clonotype has a handful of counts. The rearrangement joins TRBV3-1 to TRBJ2-4, with no clear D. V lost 3 bases, J lost 0 bases, and 9 bases lay in between. Germline CDR1 and CDR2: LGHDT and YNNKEL (reference sequence). The CDR3 runs to 15 residues. The CDR3 region is CASSQAASAKNIQYF. Here the CDR3 DNA reads TGTGCCAGCAGCCAGGCAGCTTCAGCCAAAAACATTCAGTACTTC.

At least ten counts were recorded for this clonotype. The gene calls are TRBV28 and TRBJ1-1; D gene ambiguous. Germline V gene sequence: CDR1 MDHEN, CDR2 SYDVKM. This CDR3 has 12 amino acids. The V and J ends lost 8 bases and 3 bases respectively, with 10 bases between them. CDR3 in DNA: TGTGCCAGCTTTCACGCCGACACTGAAGCTTTCTTT. Encoded protein: CASFHADTEAFF.

The chain joins TRBV7-9 to TRBJ2-2; D is unclear. Trimming stripped 5 bases from V and 5 bases from J, with 6 bases between. The V gene's germline CDR1 is SEHNR and CDR2 FQNEAQ (reference sequence). This CDR3 is 12 amino acids long. CDR3 DNA: TGTGCCAGCAGCCCTAAGACCGGGGAGCTGTTTTTT. Its protein is CASSPKTGELFF.

The chain employs TRBV29-1 and TRBJ2-7; D is unclear. The germline gives CDR1 SQVTM, CDR2 ANQGSEA. V gave up 4 bases and J gave up 2 bases, with 21 bases separating them. This CDR3 is 16 amino acids long. The CDR3 DNA sequence: TGCAGCGTTGGGCTTTATGTCAGCGCCCTTACCTACGAGCAGTACTTC. Amino acids: CSVGLYVSALTYEQYF.

This clonotype occurred many times. The chain links TRBV2 to TRBJ1-2; 7 bases map to TRBD1. Germline CDR1 SNHLY, CDR2 FYNNEI. Germline trimming cut 1 base from V and 4 bases from J; bases unmatched to any gene: 0. This CDR3 is built from 13 residues. The DNA for the CDR3 is TGTGCCAGCAGTGAAGGGGACAGCTATGGCTACACCTTC. It yields the protein CASSEGDSYGYTF.

The chain joins TRBV19 to TRBJ1-2; possibly TRBD1 for D (6 bases). The CDR3 covers 16 residues. The germline V and J ends were trimmed by 1 base and 3 bases, with 15 bases remaining between them. Germline V gene sequence: CDR1 LNHDA, CDR2 SQIVND (reference sequence). The chain's CDR3 is CASSIVTEGDYYGYTF. The DNA of the CDR3 is TGTGCCAGTAGTATAGTGACGGAGGGGGACTACTATGGCTACACCTTC.

As to this clonotype: One end of the junction is discordant with germline, which a read error may explain. The V and J genes are TRBV6-9 and TRBJ1-4; D perhaps matches TRBD1 (5 bases). The CDR3 consists of 15 residues. In germline, CDR1 is MNHGY, CDR2 SVAAGI. This CDR3 reads CASSEGTATSEKLFF. CDR3 sequence (DNA): TGCGCCAGCAGCGAAGGGACGGCAACTAGTGAAAAACTGTTTTTT.

In this sample, this clonotype turned up many times. The rearrangement joins TRBV29-1 to TRBJ1-1, with D possibly TRBD1 on 5 matching bases. The CDR3 runs to 13 residues. V was clipped by 7 bases and J by 1 base, with 13 bases between them. Germline V lookup: CDR1 SQVTM, CDR2 ANQGSEA. CDR3 loop: CSAKGRTNTEAFF. DNA of the CDR3: TGCAGCGCCAAGGGACGGACGAACACTGAAGCTTTCTTT.

This clonotype has at least ten counts. This chain uses TRBV7-9 with TRBJ1-4; D is ambiguous. The germline V and J ends were trimmed by 4 bases and 4 bases, with 19 bases remaining between them. Germline values: CDR1 SEHNR, CDR2 FQNEAQ (reference sequence). The CDR3 contains 17 residues. CDR3 protein: CASSSQDGLLGNEKLFF. In DNA, the CDR3 is TGTGCCAGCAGCTCTCAGGACGGTCTCCTAGGTAATGAAAAACTGTTTTTT.

There are a few counts of this clonotype. The genes are TRBV19 and TRBJ1-5; perhaps TRBD1 as D (5 bases). The CDR3 has 15 amino acids. Germline V lookup: CDR1 LNHDA, CDR2 SQIVND (reference sequence). V was pared by 7 bases and J by 0 bases, with 13 bases between. CDR3 in amino acids: CASIGKGYSNQPQHF. CDR3 sequence (DNA): TGTGCCAGTATTGGTAAGGGGTATAGCAATCAGCCCCAGCATTTT.

This clonotype was picked up a small number of times. The chain is built from TRBV6-1 and TRBJ2-7; D perhaps matches TRBD2 (5 bases). Trimming cost V 8 bases and J 7 bases, with 18 bases left between them. Germline V gene data show CDR1 as MNHNS and CDR2 as SASEGT. The CDR3 contains 13 residues. The CDR3 loop reads CASLLDPSLEQYF. In nucleotides, the CDR3 is TGTGCCAGCCTACTAGACCCCTCTTTGGAGCAGTACTTC.

The DNA for the CDR3 is TGTGCCATCAGTGAGGACAGGGGTTATAATTCACCCCTCCACTTT. Translated, it gives CAISEDRGYNSPLHF. The V and J genes are TRBV10-3 and TRBJ1-6; 8 bases are a match to TRBD1. Germline values: CDR1 ENHRY, CDR2 SYGVKD. CDR3 length: 15 amino acids. V lost 2 bases and J lost 4; bases outside the gene matches: 1.

On this clonotype itself: One end of the junction fails to match germline, which may point to a read error. The chain recombines TRBV19 with TRBJ1-1, with D uncertain. CDR1 and CDR2 (germline): LNHDA, SQIVND (reference sequence). The CDR3 runs to 13 residues. This chain's CDR3 is CASGMRENTEAFF. The CDR3 DNA is TGTGCCAGTGGTATGAGAGAGAACACTGAAGCTTTCTTT.

This chain links TRBV29-1 with TRBJ1-4; D might be TRBD1 (5 bases). The V and J ends lost 0 bases and 6 bases respectively, with 8 bases between them. This CDR3 is built from 13 residues. CDR1 and CDR2 (germline): SQVTM, ANQGSEA. The CDR3 nucleotides are TGCAGCGTTGAAGAGGTGGGGGATGAAAAACTGTTTTTT. Protein product: CSVEEVGDEKLFF. Supplemented by reference TRBV29-1 and TRBJ1-4, the full variable domain reads SAVISQKPSRDICQRGTSLTIQCQVDSQVTMMFWYRQQPGQSLTLIATANQGSEATYESGFVIDKFPISRPNLTFSTLTVSNMSPEDSSIYLCSVEEVGDEKLFFGSGTQLSVL.

This clonotype was observed a handful of times. V and J are TRBV15 and TRBJ2-7, with D unclear. CDR1 and CDR2 from the germline V gene are LNHNV and YYDKDF (reference sequence). The CDR3 totals 15 residues. Trimming removed 1 base from V and 2 bases from J, with 12 bases in between. The CDR3 is CATSRGMVATYEQYF. The CDR3, as DNA: TGTGCCACCAGCAGAGGAATGGTGGCCACCTACGAGCAGTACTTC.

There are many counts of this clonotype. This chain links TRBV20-1 with TRBJ2-4; possibly TRBD1 or TRBD2 for D (5 bases each). This CDR3 has 15 residues. The ends were cut back, 0 bases at V and 5 bases at J, with 14 bases in the middle. The germline V gene encodes CDR1 DFQATT and CDR2 SNEGSKA (reference sequence). The CDR3 spells CSARDSRGVQNIQYF. The CDR3 DNA reads as TGCAGTGCTAGAGATTCTAGAGGGGTCCAAAACATTCAGTACTTC.

This clonotype appeared many times. This sequence joins TRBV11-2 and TRBJ1-5, with a weak D call TRBD1 (5 bases). CDR1 SGHAT and CDR2 FQNNGV come from the germline V gene. The ends were cut back, 0 bases at V and 7 bases at J, with 13 bases in the middle. The CDR3 has 15 amino acids. DNA of the CDR3: TGTGCCAGCAGCTTAGATATTCAGGGAGGACAGCCCCAGCATTTT. This translates into CASSLDIQGGQPQHF.

The chain joins TRBV11-2 to TRBJ1-2; 7 bases are a match to TRBD1. CDR3 length: 14 amino acids. The trim removed 3 bases at V and 5 bases at J, leaving 6 bases unmatched. Germline loops: CDR1 SGHAT, CDR2 FQNNGV. CDR3: CASSFGAGQYGYTF. The CDR3 DNA is TGTGCCAGCAGCTTCGGAGCGGGACAGTATGGCTACACCTTC.

V usage is TRBV11-3 and J usage is TRBJ2-3; no clear D gene. The CDR3 has 15 amino acids. The V end lost 3 bases, the J end lost 1 base, and 11 bases lay between the germline ends. CDR1 SGHNT and CDR2 YENEEA come from the germline V gene. CDR3 DNA: TGTGCCAGCAGCTTGGGTTACAGCGGCACAGATACGCAGTATTTT. Amino acid sequence: CASSLGYSGTDTQYF.